This T cell receptor beta chain was recorded in a study of radiotherapy plus CTLA-4 blockade in lung cancer. Study overall: For approximately 19% of patients, objective responses occurred, and roughly 31% had disease control.

Germline values: CDR1 SGHNT, CDR2 YYREEE (reference sequence). V was clipped by 0 bases and J by 2 bases, with 17 bases between them. This CDR3 contains 17 residues. Participants had chemo-refractory metastatic non-small-cell lung cancer and were treated with focal radiation plus ipilimumab CTLA-4 blockade. TCRdb keeps only in-frame clones here, not all; method: immunoSEQ multiplex PCR. Of tens of thousands of clones listed, more than 75% are singletons. Worth noting for this clone: The target antigen is unknown.

Study observations and caveats: Increased serum interferon-beta after radiation also reportedly predicted response strongly. Expansion of tumor-derived TCR clones was observed in blood after radiotherapy plus ipilimumab.

This clonotype was obtained from a human donor with non-small cell lung cancer who had a complete response to radiotherapy plus ipilimumab. The material sequenced was peripheral blood, taken from a patient treated with radiotherapy plus ipilimumab. The V and J genes are TRBV5-4 and TRBJ1-2, with D hard to call. The CDR3 nucleotides are TGTGCCAGCAGCTTGGCGGGTGGCTATTCAACCAACTATGGCTACACCTTC. Residues: CASSLAGGYSTNYGYTF.